This T cell receptor (beta chain) appears in the sequencing data of a study of OX40 agonist ivuxolimab in advanced cancers. Overall study results and limits: The study found among the lowest clonal expansion in partial responders at 0.1-3.0 mg/kg. In the expanded peripheral T cells, antigen specificity was never determined.

Only one count was recorded for this clone. Its specificity is unknown. TCRdb's table, derived via immunoSEQ multiplex PCR, lists solely in-frame clones and lacks some. The sample consists of about 70,000 clones, roughly 85% of them appearing once. The specimen was CD4+ or CD8+ T cells sorted from blood, collected in a trial of the OX40 agonist ivuxolimab. The sequence came from an adult with an advanced solid tumor such as melanoma, head and neck, liver or kidney cancer.

The CDR3 coding sequence is TGTGCCAGCAGCAGAATCGACGTTGGCAATCAGCCCCAGCATTTT. This translates into CASSRIDVGNQPQHF. The rearrangement joins TRBV7-2 to TRBJ1-5; D gene unclear. The CDR3 is 15 residues long. V lost 5 bases, J lost 2 bases, and 13 bases lay in between. CDR1 is SGHTA and CDR2 is FQGNSA in the germline V gene.